The clone carrying this T cell receptor beta chain has only one observation. Its specificity is not known. The data stem from a study of T cell responses to AZD1222 COVID-19 vaccine. TCRdb's table, derived via immunoSEQ multiplex PCR, lists solely in-frame clones and lacks some. The sample has some 140,000 clones; roughly nine tenths are singletons. Study-level results: At 160-218 and 743-854, vaccine-associated CD4 TCRs were dominant, and they spanned spike. Clonal diversity may have been underestimated, and the donors were mostly white British, with more females than males. Receipt of two AZD1222 doses was followed by a rise in Spike-specific TCR breadth and depth.

In germline, CDR1 is MNHNS, CDR2 SASEGT. Trimming took off 1 base at V and 4 bases at J, with 10 bases between the two ends. There are 14 residues in the CDR3. The source is an adult in good health. The J gene is TRBJ1-2, the V gene TRBV6-1; unclear D gene. Sample: peripheral blood, taken on day 0 of MenACWY control vaccination. The CDR3 reads CASSEGPQSYGYTF. In nucleotides, the CDR3 is TGTGCCAGCAGTGAAGGTCCCCAGTCCTATGGCTACACCTTC.